This entry is about one TCR beta chain. The data are from a study of blood T cell repertoires in COVID-19. Turning to the study itself: COVID-19 samples from acute and convalescent phases originated in the United States, Italy and Spain. Sample material is recorded as cDNA or gDNA derived from T cells, B-cell-depleted T cells, or PBMCs.

While infection was still active, Seattle patients were enrolled and then followed longitudinally. The V segment lost 6 bases and the J segment 5 bases; nucleotides outside the gene matches: 9. Germline V CDR1 and CDR2: LNHDA, SQIVND (reference sequence). The CDR3 extends over 15 amino acids. Per the original methods: The assay estimated nucleated cells by amplifying reference gene primers. TCRdb keeps only in-frame clones here, not all; method: immunoSEQ multiplex PCR. The V and J calls and clone size are taken from that table; D and trimming were inferred from the DNA. The sample holds 150,000 to 200,000 clones; 90% to 95% are singletons and the top ten take about 2%.

Sequenced material: peripheral blood. The sequence derives from a woman aged 60-70 years with COVID-19, enrolled during active disease. The V gene is TRBV19, the J gene TRBJ1-5, with 8 bases identical to TRBD1. The CDR3 here is CASSQMGTGHQPQHF. CDR3 bases: TGTGCCAGTAGCCAGATGGGGACAGGTCATCAGCCCCAGCATTTT.